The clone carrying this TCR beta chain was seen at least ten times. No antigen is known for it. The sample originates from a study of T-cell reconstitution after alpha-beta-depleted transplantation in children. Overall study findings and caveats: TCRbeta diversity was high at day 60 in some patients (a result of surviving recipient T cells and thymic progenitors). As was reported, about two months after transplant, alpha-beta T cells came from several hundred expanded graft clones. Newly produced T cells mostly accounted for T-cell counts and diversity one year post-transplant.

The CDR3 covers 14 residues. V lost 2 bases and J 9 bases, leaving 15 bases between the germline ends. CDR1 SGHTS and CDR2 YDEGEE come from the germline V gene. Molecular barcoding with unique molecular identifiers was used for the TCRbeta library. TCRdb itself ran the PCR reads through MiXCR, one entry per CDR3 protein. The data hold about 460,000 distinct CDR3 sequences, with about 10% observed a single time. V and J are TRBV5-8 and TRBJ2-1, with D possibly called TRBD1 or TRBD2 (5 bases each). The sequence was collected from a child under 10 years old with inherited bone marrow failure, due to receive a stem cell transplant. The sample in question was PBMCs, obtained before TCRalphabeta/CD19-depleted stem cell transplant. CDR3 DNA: TGTGCCAGCAGCTTTGCGGATCCAGGGACTGAGCAGTTCTTC. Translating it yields CASSFADPGTEQFF. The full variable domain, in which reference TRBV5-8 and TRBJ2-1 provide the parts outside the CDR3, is EAGVTQSPTHLIKTRGQQATLRCSPISGHTSVYWYQQALGLGLQFLLWYDEGEERNRGNFPPRFSGRQFPNYSSELNVNALELEDSALYLCASSFADPGTEQFFGPGTRLTVL.